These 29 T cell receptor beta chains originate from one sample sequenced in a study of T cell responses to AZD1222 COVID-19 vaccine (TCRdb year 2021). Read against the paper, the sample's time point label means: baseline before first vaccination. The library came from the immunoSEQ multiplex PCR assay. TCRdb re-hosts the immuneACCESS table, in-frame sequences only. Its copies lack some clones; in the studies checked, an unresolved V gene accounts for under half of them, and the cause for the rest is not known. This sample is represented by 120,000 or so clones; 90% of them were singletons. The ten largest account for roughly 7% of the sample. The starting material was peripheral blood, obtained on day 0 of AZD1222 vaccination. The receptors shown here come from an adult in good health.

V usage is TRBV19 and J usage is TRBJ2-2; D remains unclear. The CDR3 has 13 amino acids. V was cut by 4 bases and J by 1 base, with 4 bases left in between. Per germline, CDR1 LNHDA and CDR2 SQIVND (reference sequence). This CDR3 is CASSTQNTGELFF. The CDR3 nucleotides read TGTGCCAGTAGTACGCAGAACACCGGGGAGCTGTTTTTT.

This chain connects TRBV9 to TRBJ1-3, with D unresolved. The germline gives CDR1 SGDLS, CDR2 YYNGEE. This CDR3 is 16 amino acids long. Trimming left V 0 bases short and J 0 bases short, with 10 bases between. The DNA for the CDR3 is TGTGCCAGCAGCGTAGGCGGATCTGTCTCTGGAAACACCATATATTTT. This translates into CASSVGGSVSGNTIYF. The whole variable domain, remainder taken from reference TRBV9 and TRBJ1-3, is DSGVTQTPKHLITATGQRVTLRCSPRSGDLSVYWYQQSLDQGLQFLIQYYNGEERAKGNILERFSAQQFPDLHSELNLSSLELGDSALYFCASSVGGSVSGNTIYFGEGSWLTVV.

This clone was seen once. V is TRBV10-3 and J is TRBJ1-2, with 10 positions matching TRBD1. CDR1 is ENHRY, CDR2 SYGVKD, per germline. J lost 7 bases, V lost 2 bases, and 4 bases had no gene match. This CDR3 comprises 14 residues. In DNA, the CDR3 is TGTGCCATCAGTGAGGGGACAGGGGTAGGTGGCTACACCTTC. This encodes CAISEGTGVGGYTF.

The CDR3: CASSPPLDSYNEQFF. As DNA, the CDR3 is TGCGCCAGCAGCCCCCCCCTAGACTCCTACAATGAGCAGTTCTTC. The chain joins TRBV5-1 to TRBJ2-1; D is undetermined. Looked up from germline, CDR1 is SGHRS and CDR2 is YFSETQ. The CDR3 runs to 15 residues. V gave up 4 bases and J gave up 0 bases, with 11 bases separating them.

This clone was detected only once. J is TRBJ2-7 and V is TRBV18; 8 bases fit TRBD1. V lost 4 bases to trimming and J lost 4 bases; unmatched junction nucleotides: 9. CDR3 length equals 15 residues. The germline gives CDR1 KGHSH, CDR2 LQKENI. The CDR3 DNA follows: TGTGCCAGCTCACGTCCTGGACAGGGATTTTACGAGCAGTACTTC. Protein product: CASSRPGQGFYEQYF. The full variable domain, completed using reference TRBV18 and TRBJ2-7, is NAGVMQNPRHLVRRRGQEARLRCSPMKGHSHVYWYRQLPEEGLKFMVYLQKENIIDESGMPKERFSAEFPKEGPSILRIQQVVRGDSAAYFCASSRPGQGFYEQYFGPGTRLTVT.

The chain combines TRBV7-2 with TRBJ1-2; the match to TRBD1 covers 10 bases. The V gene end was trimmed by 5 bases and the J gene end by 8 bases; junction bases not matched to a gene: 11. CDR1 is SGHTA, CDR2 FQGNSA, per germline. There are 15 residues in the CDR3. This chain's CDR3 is CASSGGQGVHWGYTF. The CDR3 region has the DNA TGTGCCAGCAGCGGAGGACAGGGGGTGCATTGGGGCTACACCTTC.

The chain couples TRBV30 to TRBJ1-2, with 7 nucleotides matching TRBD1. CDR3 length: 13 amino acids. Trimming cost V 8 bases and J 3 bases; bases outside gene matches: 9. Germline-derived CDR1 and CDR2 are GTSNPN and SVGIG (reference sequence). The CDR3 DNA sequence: TGTGCCGGGCGTCTCGGGACAGACTATGGCTACACCTTC. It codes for CAGRLGTDYGYTF.

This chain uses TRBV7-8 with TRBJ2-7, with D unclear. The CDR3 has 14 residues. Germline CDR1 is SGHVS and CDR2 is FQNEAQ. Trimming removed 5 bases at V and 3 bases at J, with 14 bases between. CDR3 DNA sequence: TGTGCCAGCAGCCCGGGCCCCATTGGCTACGAGCAGTACTTC. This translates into CASSPGPIGYEQYF. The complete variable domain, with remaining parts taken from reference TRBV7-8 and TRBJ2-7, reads GAGVSQSPRYKVAKRGQDVALRCDPISGHVSLFWYQQALGQGPEFLTYFQNEAQLDKSGLPSDRFFAERPEGSVSTLKIQRTQQEDSAVYLCASSPGPIGYEQYFGPGTRLTVT.

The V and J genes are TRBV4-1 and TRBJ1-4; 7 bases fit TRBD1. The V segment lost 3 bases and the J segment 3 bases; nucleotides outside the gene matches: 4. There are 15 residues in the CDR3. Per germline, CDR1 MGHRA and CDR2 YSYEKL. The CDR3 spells CASSQGQTSNEKLFF. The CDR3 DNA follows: TGCGCCAGCAGCCAGGGACAGACCTCTAATGAAAAACTGTTTTTT.

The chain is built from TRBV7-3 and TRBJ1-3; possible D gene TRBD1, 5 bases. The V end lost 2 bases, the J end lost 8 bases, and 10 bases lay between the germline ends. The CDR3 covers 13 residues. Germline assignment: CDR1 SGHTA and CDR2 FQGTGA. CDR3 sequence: CASSLREGDTIYF. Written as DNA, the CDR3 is TGTGCCAGCAGCTTACGGGAAGGGGACACCATATATTTT.

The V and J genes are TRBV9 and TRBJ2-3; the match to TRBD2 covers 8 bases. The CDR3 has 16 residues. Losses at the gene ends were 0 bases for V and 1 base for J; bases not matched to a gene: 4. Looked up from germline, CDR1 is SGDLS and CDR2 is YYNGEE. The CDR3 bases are TGTGCCAGCAGCGTAGGTCAAGCGGGAGGCACAGATACGCAGTATTTT. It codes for CASSVGQAGGTDTQYF.

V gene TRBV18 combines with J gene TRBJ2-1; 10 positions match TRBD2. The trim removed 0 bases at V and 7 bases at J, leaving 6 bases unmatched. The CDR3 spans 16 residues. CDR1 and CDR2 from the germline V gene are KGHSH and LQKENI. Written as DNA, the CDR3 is TGTGCCAGCTCACCACCCGGTCTAGCGGGAGAAAATGAGCAGTTCTTC. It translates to CASSPPGLAGENEQFF.

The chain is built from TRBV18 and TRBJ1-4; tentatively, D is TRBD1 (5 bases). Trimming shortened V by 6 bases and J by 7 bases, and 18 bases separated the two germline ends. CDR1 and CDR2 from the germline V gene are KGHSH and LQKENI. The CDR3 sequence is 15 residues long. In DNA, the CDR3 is TGTGCCAGCTCCCCTACAGGCCAGCAGGGTGAAAAACTGTTTTTT. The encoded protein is CASSPTGQQGEKLFF.

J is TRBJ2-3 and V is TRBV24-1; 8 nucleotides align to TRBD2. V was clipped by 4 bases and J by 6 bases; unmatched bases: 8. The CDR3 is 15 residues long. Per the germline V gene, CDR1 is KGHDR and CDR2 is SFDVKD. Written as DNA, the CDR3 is TGTGCCACCAGTGACTCAAGCGGGAGAGGGGATACGCAGTATTTT. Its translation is CATSDSSGRGDTQYF.

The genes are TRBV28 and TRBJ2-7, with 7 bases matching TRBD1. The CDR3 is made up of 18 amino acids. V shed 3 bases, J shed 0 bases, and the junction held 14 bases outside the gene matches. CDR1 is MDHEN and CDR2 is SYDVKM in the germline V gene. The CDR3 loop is CASSFDRRGGRSSYEQYF. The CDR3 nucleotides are TGTGCCAGCAGTTTCGATCGTCGAGGGGGCCGAAGCTCCTACGAGCAGTACTTC. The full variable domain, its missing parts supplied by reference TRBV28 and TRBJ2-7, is DVKVTQSSRYLVKRTGEKVFLECVQDMDHENMFWYRQDPGLGLRLIYFSYDVKMKEKGDIPEGYSVSREKKERFSLILESASTNQTSMYLCASSFDRRGGRSSYEQYFGPGTRLTVT.

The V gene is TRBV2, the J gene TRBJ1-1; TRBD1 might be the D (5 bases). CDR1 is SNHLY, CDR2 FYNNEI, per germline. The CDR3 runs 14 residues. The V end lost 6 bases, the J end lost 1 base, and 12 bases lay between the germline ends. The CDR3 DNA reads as TGTGCCAGCAGCCAACCGACAGCGAACACTGAAGCTTTCTTT. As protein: CASSQPTANTEAFF.

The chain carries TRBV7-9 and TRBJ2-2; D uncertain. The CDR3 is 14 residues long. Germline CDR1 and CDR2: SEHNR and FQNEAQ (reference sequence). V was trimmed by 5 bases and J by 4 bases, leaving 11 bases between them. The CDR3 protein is CASSPDSITGELFF. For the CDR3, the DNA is TGTGCCAGCAGCCCTGATTCAATCACCGGGGAGCTGTTTTTT.

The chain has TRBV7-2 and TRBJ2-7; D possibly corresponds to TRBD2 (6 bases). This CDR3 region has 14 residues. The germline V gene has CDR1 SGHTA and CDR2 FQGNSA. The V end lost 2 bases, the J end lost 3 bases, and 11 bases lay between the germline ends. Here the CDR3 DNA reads TGTGCCAGCAGCTTAATAGCGGAGGGCTACGAGCAGTACTTC. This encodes CASSLIAEGYEQYF.

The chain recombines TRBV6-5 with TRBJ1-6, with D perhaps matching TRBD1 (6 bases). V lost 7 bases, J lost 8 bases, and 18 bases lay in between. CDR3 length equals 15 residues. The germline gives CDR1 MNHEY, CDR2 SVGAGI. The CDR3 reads CASKEGQSAYSPLHF. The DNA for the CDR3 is TGTGCCAGCAAGGAGGGACAATCCGCATATTCACCCCTCCACTTT.

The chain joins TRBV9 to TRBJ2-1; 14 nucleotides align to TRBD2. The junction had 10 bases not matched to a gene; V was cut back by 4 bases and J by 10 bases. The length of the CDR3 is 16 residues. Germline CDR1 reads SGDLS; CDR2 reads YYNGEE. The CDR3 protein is CASSRTGLAGEGEQFF. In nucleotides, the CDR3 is TGTGCCAGCAGCAGAACGGGACTAGCGGGAGAGGGAGAGCAGTTCTTC.

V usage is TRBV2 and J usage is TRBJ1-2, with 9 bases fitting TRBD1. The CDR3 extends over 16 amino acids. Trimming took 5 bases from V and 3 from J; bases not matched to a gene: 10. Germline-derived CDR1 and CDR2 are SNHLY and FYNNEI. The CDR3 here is CASSLLQGAGDYGYTF. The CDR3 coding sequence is TGTGCCAGCAGTCTTTTACAGGGGGCAGGAGACTATGGCTACACCTTC.

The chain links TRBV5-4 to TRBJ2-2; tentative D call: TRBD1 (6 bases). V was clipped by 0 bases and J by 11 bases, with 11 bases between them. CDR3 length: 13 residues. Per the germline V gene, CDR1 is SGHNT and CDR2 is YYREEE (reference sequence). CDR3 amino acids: CASSLAGDTELFF. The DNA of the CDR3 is TGTGCCAGCAGCTTGGCCGGGGACACCGAGCTGTTTTTT.

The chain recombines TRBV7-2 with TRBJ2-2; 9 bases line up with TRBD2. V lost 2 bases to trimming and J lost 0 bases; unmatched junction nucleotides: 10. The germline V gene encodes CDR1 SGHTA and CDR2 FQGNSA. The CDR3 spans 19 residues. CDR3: CASSLRLAGAYANTGELFF. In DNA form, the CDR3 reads TGTGCCAGCAGCTTAAGGTTAGCGGGAGCATACGCGAACACCGGGGAGCTGTTTTTT.

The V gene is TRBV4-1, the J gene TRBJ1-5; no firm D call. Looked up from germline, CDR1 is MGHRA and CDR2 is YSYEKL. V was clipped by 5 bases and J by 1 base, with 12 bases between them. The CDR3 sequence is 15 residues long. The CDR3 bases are TGCGCCAGCAGCTATTCGGGAGTCAGCAATCAGCCCCAGCATTTT. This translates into CASSYSGVSNQPQHF.

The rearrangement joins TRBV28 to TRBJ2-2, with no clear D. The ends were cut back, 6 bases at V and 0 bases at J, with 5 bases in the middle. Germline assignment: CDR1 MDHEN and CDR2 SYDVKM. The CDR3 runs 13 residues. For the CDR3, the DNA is TGTGCCAGCAGCCCCTCGAACACCGGGGAGCTGTTTTTT. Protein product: CASSPSNTGELFF.

The CDR3 DNA is TGTGCCAGCTCACCACCGCAGAGGAACACTGAAGCTTTCTTT. Its protein product is CASSPPQRNTEAFF. This chain joins TRBV18 and TRBJ1-1; no firm D call. The CDR3 loop spans 14 amino acids. The germline gives CDR1 KGHSH, CDR2 LQKENI. Trimming pared 0 bases from V and 1 base from J, leaving 6 bases between.

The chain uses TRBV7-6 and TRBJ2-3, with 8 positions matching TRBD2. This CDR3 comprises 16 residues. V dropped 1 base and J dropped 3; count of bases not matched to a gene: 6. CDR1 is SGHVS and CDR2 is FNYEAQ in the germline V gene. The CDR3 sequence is CASSLGGSGNTDTQYF. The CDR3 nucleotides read TGTGCCAGCAGCTTAGGGGGTAGCGGGAATACAGATACGCAGTATTTT.

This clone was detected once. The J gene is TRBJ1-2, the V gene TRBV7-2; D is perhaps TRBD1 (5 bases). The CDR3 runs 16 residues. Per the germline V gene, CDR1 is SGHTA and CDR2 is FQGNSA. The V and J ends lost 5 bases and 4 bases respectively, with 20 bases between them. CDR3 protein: CASSPGVGRAPYGYTF. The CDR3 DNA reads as TGTGCCAGCAGCCCGGGGGTTGGGAGGGCCCCCTATGGCTACACCTTC.

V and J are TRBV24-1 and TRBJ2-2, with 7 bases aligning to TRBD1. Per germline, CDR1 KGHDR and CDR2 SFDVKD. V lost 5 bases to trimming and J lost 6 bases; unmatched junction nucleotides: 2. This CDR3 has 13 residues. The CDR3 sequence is CATSGDRAGELFF. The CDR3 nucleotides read TGTGCCACCAGTGGCGACAGGGCCGGGGAGCTGTTTTTT.